The 21 T cell receptor beta chains listed next were all sequenced from one sample in a study of blood T cell repertoires in COVID-19. Profiled with immunoSEQ multiplex PCR; TCRdb holds only in-frame clones, not every one. The data contain more than 200,000 clones, around 87% of them singletons. The sample taken for sequencing was PBMCs or T cells enriched from blood (not recorded which). The receptors derive from a young man in a cohort exposed to, infected with or recovered from COVID-19 (not recorded which).

This chain connects TRBV6-2 or TRBV6-3 to TRBJ2-7; 8 bases are shared with TRBD2. The CDR3 spans 16 residues. CDR1 is MNHEY, CDR2 SVGEGT, per germline. V lost 2 bases, J lost 3 bases, and 9 bases stayed unmatched. CDR3 amino acids: CASSYARVAGIYEQYF. The CDR3 DNA is TGTGCCAGCAGTTACGCTCGGGTAGCGGGGATCTACGAGCAGTACTTC.

The CDR3 nucleotides read TGTGCCAGCAGTTCACGACAGCGTGAAGCTTTCTTT. This gives the protein CASSSRQREAFF. The rearrangement joins TRBV28 to TRBJ1-1; tentatively, D is TRBD1 (5 bases). This CDR3 is built from 12 residues. The V end lost 4 bases, the J end lost 7 bases, and 10 bases lay between the germline ends. The germline gives CDR1 MDHEN, CDR2 SYDVKM.

The chain employs TRBV19 and TRBJ1-4; 7 bases are shared with TRBD1. The germline CDR1 and CDR2 sequences are LNHDA and SQIVND (reference sequence). Unmatched junction bases numbered 7, after V lost 8 bases and J lost 7 bases. This CDR3 region has 13 residues. CDR3 in DNA: TGTGCCAGTGGAGGGACAGTCGCTGAAAAACTGTTTTTT. Amino acid sequence: CASGGTVAEKLFF. Variable domain in full (rest from reference TRBV19 and TRBJ1-4): DGGITQSPKYLFRKEGQNVTLSCEQNLNHDAMYWYRQDPGQGLRLIYYSQIVNDFQKGDIAEGYSVSREKKESFPLTVTSAQKNPTAFYLCASGGTVAEKLFFGSGTQLSVL.

V is TRBV5-8 and J is TRBJ1-2, with TRBD1 identical over 9 bases. This CDR3 has 15 amino acids. Trimming took 5 bases from V and 4 from J; bases not matched to a gene: 9. Germline lookup yields CDR1 SGHTS and CDR2 YDEGEE. CDR3 DNA: TGTGCCAGCAGGGACAGGGGTGGGGTAATCTATGGCTACACCTTC. This encodes CASRDRGGVIYGYTF.

This chain connects TRBV6-5 to TRBJ1-3; D ambiguous. This CDR3 spans 13 amino acids. Trimming took off 4 bases at V and 4 bases at J, with 8 bases between the two ends. Germline lookup yields CDR1 MNHEY and CDR2 SVGAGI. The CDR3 DNA reads as TGTGCCAGCAGTTCATTTTTCGGAAACACCATATATTTT. Its translation is CASSSFFGNTIYF.

This clone showed up just once. The chain has TRBV11-3 and TRBJ2-2; D uncertain. The CDR3 spans 16 residues. V shed 5 bases and J shed 2 bases, with 15 bases lying between them. Germline-derived CDR1 and CDR2 are SGHNT and YENEEA. In DNA, the CDR3 is TGTGCCAGCAGCACAAGAGGTGGCACCAACACCGGGGAGCTGTTTTTT. Translating it yields CASSTRGGTNTGELFF.

This chain joins TRBV7-3 and TRBJ2-2; 7 bases map to TRBD1. J lost 3 bases, V lost 4 bases, and 5 bases had no gene match. CDR1 and CDR2 (germline): SGHTA, FQGTGA. This CDR3 has 15 residues. The CDR3 spells CASSSRQGHTGELFF. Here the CDR3 DNA reads TGTGCCAGCAGCTCACGACAGGGTCACACCGGGGAGCTGTTTTTT.

The rearrangement uses TRBV7-3 and TRBJ2-1; the D gene is possibly TRBD2 (6 bases). The ends were cut back, 4 bases at V and 9 bases at J, with 16 bases in the middle. CDR3 length equals 14 residues. Per germline, CDR1 SGHTA and CDR2 FQGTGA. The CDR3 DNA reads as TGTGCCAGCAGCTATCCCGGGACTGTTCGTGAGCAGTTCTTC. This codes for CASSYPGTVREQFF. Combining the CDR3 with reference TRBV7-3 and TRBJ2-1 gives the whole variable domain GAGVSQTPSNKVTEKGKYVELRCDPISGHTALYWYRQSLGQGPEFLIYFQGTGAADDSGLPNDRFFAVRPEGSVSTLKIQRTERGDSAVYLCASSYPGTVREQFFGPGTRLTVL.

In this sample, this clone turned up once. The chain has TRBV7-9 and TRBJ2-7; the D gene is possibly TRBD2 (5 bases). The V gene's germline CDR1 is SEHNR and CDR2 FQNEAQ (reference sequence). The CDR3 sequence is 18 residues long. V lost 1 base to trimming and J lost 0 bases, with 19 bases between them. In nucleotides, the CDR3 is TGTGCCAGCAGCTTAGGCACCACTGGACTGACCAGCTCCTACGAGCAGTACTTC. It codes for CASSLGTTGLTSSYEQYF.

The rearrangement joins TRBV7-8 to TRBJ1-4; TRBD1 aligns across 8 bases. Trimming cost V 2 bases and J 4 bases; bases outside gene matches: 3. This CDR3 comprises 15 residues. Looked up from germline, CDR1 is SGHVS and CDR2 is FQNEAQ. The CDR3 DNA reads TGTGCCAGCAGCTTACTGGGACAGGATAATGAAAAACTGTTTTTT. This encodes CASSLLGQDNEKLFF.

The V and J genes are TRBV9 and TRBJ2-1; TRBD2 might be the D (6 bases). From germline, CDR1 is SGDLS and CDR2 YYNGEE. CDR3 length: 16 amino acids. Trimming cost V 3 bases and J 4 bases, with 17 bases left between them. The chain's CDR3 is CASSGHRDSRYNEQFF. The CDR3 bases are TGTGCCAGCAGCGGTCACCGGGACTCTCGTTACAATGAGCAGTTCTTC. Combining the CDR3 with reference TRBV9 and TRBJ2-1 gives the whole variable domain DSGVTQTPKHLITATGQRVTLRCSPRSGDLSVYWYQQSLDQGLQFLIQYYNGEERAKGNILERFSAQQFPDLHSELNLSSLELGDSALYFCASSGHRDSRYNEQFFGPGTRLTVL.

The chain has TRBV6-2 or TRBV6-3 and TRBJ2-5; 9 bases line up with TRBD1. The V gene end was trimmed by 6 bases and the J gene end by 6 bases; junction bases not matched to a gene: 11. The CDR3 runs 15 residues. Germline V gene sequence: CDR1 MNHEY, CDR2 SVGEGT. The CDR3: CASSPGTGSSKTQYF. The CDR3 nucleotides are TGTGCCAGCAGCCCCGGGACAGGGTCGAGCAAGACCCAGTACTTC.

This clone was counted a single time. This chain uses TRBV3-1 (or the pseudogene TRBV3-2) with TRBJ2-2; 8 nucleotides match TRBD2. The V gene's germline CDR1 is LGHDT and CDR2 YNNKEL (reference sequence). CDR3 length: 15 residues. V lost 4 bases, J lost 0 bases, and 1 base stayed unmatched. The chain's CDR3 is CASSRAGANTGELFF. The CDR3 nucleotides read TGTGCCAGCAGCCGAGCGGGAGCGAACACCGGGGAGCTGTTTTTT.

Here the CDR3 DNA reads TGTGCCAGCAGCCCAGACAATGAGCAGTTCTTC. Amino acid sequence: CASSPDNEQFF. The rearrangement links TRBV11-2 to TRBJ2-1; unclear D gene. V lost 5 bases and J 5 bases, leaving 4 bases between the germline ends. The CDR3 is 11 residues long. The germline V gene has CDR1 SGHAT and CDR2 FQNNGV.

The V call is TRBV5-4, the J call TRBJ2-7; possibly TRBD1 for D (5 bases). From germline, CDR1 is SGHNT and CDR2 YYREEE (reference sequence). There are 13 residues in the CDR3. Trimming removed 1 base at V and 6 bases at J, with 11 bases between. The CDR3 DNA reads as TGTGCCAGCAGCTTGACGACAGACGGCGAGCAGTACTTC. It translates to CASSLTTDGEQYF.

This sequence joins TRBV6-1 and TRBJ1-2, with a possible D match to TRBD1 (5 bases). CDR1 is MNHNS and CDR2 is SASEGT in the germline V gene. The CDR3 has 17 amino acids. Trimming removed 3 bases at V and 0 bases at J, with 17 bases between. DNA of the CDR3: TGTGCCAGCAGTGATCACCTTAGCAGGGTTCCTAACTATGGCTACACCTTC. Residues: CASSDHLSRVPNYGYTF.

This sequence joins TRBV6-6 and TRBJ1-3; possibly TRBD1 for D (6 bases). Germline values: CDR1 MNHNY, CDR2 SVGAGI (reference sequence). The V end lost 7 bases, the J end lost 0 bases, and 16 bases lay between the germline ends. This CDR3 contains 16 residues. The CDR3 reads CASTDGQIFSGNTIYF. The CDR3 DNA reads TGTGCCAGCACCGACGGACAGATCTTCTCTGGAAACACCATATATTTT.

The rearrangement joins TRBV9 to TRBJ1-4; 8 bases fit TRBD1. J was trimmed by 5 bases and V by 4 bases; bases with no gene match: 7. Per the germline V gene, CDR1 is SGDLS and CDR2 is YYNGEE. This CDR3 contains 15 residues. The CDR3 reads CASSRERQGNEKLFF. CDR3 bases: TGTGCCAGCAGCAGAGAGCGACAGGGGAATGAAAAACTGTTTTTT.

The chain combines TRBV27 with TRBJ1-5, with TRBD1 matching over 8 bases. Germline assignment: CDR1 MNHEY and CDR2 SMNVEV (reference sequence). This CDR3 spans 14 amino acids. The J segment lost 6 bases and the V segment lost 5 bases, leaving 6 bases of the junction unmatched. CDR3 loop: CASSTGGSTQPQHF. Here the CDR3 DNA reads TGTGCCAGCAGTACAGGGGGATCGACTCAGCCCCAGCATTTT.

The chain is built from TRBV2 and TRBJ2-3; TRBD2 might be the D (6 bases). This CDR3 comprises 15 residues. Trimming stripped 4 bases from V and 2 bases from J, with 13 bases between. Germline V gene sequence: CDR1 SNHLY, CDR2 FYNNEI. DNA of the CDR3: TGTGCCAGCAGTGGGTTAAGCGGGCCCACAGATACGCAGTATTTT. As protein: CASSGLSGPTDTQYF.

This chain links TRBV28 with TRBJ2-5; 8 nucleotides line up with TRBD1. Losses at the gene ends were 6 bases for V and 0 bases for J; bases not matched to a gene: 9. The CDR3 is 16 amino acids. CDR1 is MDHEN, CDR2 SYDVKM, per germline. CDR3 region: CASSPKPGQDQETQYF. In nucleotides, the CDR3 is TGTGCCAGCAGCCCAAAACCGGGACAGGACCAAGAGACCCAGTACTTC.